The clone carrying this T cell receptor (beta chain) was counted many times. Its antigen is currently unknown. This CDR3 region has 14 residues. Germline values: CDR1 MDHEN, CDR2 SYDVKM. V was clipped by 4 bases and J by 6 bases; unmatched bases: 6. The sample originates from a study of T cells in Graves' hyperthyroidism and ophthalmopathy. General study points: Before onset, by a median of approximately 6.8 months, the model predicted ophthalmopathy. By a 13 V-J model, ophthalmopathy was set apart from stable hyperthyroidism.

The TCR beta CDR3 regions underwent amplification using RNA transcripts as the source. The primer set for the first-round RT-PCR of the TCR CDR3 was HTBI. TCRdb itself ran the multiplex PCR reads through MiXCR, one entry per CDR3 protein. The table includes hundreds of thousands of distinct CDR3 sequences, approximately 13% detected once. The sequencing sample was made of blood. This clonotype was obtained from a woman in her forties with Graves' ophthalmopathy. The V and J genes are TRBV28 and TRBJ1-2, with TRBD1 identical over 9 bases. The chain's CDR3 is CASSSTDRGNGYTF. CDR3 nucleotides: TGTGCCAGCAGTTCCACGGACAGGGGCAATGGCTACACCTTC.